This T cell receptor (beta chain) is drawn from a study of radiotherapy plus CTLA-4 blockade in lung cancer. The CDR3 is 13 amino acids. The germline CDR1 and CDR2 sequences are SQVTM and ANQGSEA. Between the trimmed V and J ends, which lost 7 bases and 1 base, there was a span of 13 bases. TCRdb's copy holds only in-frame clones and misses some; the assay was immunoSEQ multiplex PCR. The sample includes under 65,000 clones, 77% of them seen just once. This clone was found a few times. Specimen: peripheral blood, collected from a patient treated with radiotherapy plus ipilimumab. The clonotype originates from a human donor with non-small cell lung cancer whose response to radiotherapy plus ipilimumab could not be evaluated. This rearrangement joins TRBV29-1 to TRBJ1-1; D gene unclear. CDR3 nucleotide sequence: TGCAGCGGCTCAGAGGGTACGAACACTGAAGCTTTCTTT. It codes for CSGSEGTNTEAFF.